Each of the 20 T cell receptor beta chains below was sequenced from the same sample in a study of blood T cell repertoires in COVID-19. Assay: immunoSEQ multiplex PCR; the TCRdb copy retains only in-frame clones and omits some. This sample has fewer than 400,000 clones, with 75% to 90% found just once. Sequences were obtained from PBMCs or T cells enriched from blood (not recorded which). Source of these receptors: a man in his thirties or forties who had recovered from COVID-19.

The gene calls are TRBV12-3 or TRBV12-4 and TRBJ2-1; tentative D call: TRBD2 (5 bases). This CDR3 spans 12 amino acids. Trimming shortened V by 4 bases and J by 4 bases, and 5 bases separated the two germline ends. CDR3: CASSSGYNEQFF. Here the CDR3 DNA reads TGTGCCAGCAGTTCGGGGTACAATGAGCAGTTCTTC.

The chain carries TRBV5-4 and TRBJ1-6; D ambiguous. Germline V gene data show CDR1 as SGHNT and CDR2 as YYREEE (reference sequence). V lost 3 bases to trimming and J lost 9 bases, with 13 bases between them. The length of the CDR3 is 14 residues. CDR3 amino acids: CASSWGKGGSPLHF. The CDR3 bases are TGTGCCAGCAGCTGGGGAAAGGGAGGTTCACCCCTCCACTTT.

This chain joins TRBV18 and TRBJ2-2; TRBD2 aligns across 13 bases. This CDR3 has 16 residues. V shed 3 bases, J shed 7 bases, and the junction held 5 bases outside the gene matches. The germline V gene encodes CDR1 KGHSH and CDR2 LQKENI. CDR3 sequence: CASSPGTSGEFGELFF. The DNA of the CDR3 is TGTGCCAGCTCACCGGGGACTAGCGGGGAGTTCGGGGAGCTGTTTTTT.

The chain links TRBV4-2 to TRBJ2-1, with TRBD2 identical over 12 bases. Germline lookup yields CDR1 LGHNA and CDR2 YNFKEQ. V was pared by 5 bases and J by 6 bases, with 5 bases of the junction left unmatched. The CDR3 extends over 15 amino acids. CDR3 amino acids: CASSELAGGFNEQFF. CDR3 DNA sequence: TGTGCCAGCAGCGAACTAGCGGGGGGCTTCAATGAGCAGTTCTTC.

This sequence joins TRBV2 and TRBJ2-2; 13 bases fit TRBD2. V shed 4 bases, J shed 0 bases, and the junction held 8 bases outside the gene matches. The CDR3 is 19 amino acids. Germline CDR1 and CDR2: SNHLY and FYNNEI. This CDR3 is CASSARLAGGLSNTGELFF. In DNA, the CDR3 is TGTGCCAGCAGTGCCCGACTAGCGGGGGGCCTATCGAACACCGGGGAGCTGTTTTTT.

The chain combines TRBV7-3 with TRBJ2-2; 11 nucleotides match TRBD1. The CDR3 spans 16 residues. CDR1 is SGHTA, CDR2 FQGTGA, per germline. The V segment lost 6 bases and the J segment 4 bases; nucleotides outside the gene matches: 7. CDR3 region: CASRTGTGGATGELFF. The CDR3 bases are TGTGCCAGCAGGACCGGGACAGGGGGTGCCACCGGGGAGCTGTTTTTT.

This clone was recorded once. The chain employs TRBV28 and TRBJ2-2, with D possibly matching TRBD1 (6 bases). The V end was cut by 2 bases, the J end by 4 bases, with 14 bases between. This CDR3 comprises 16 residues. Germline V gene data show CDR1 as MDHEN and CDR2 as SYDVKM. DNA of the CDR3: TGTGCCAGCAGTTTAAGTCTGGGGGCGGGCACCGGGGAGCTGTTTTTT. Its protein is CASSLSLGAGTGELFF.

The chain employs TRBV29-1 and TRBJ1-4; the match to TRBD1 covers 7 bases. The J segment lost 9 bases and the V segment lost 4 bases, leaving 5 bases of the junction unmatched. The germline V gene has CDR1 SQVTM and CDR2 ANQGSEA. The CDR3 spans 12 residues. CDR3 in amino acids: CSVGDRQKKLFF. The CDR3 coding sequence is TGCAGCGTTGGGGACAGACAGAAAAAACTGTTTTTT.

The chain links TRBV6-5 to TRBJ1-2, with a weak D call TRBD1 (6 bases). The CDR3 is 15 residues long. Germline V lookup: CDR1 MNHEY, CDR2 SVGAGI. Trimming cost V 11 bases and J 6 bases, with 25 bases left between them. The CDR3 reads CASSGGPTVGNGYTF. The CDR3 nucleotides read TGTGCCTCCTCCGGGGGGCCGACAGTCGGGAATGGCTACACCTTC.

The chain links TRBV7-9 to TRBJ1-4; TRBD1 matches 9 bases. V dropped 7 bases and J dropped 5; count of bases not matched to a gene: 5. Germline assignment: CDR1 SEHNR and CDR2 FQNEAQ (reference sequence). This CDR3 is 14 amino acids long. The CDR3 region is CASTKTGGNEKLFF. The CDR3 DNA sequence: TGTGCCAGCACCAAGACAGGGGGAAATGAAAAACTGTTTTTT.

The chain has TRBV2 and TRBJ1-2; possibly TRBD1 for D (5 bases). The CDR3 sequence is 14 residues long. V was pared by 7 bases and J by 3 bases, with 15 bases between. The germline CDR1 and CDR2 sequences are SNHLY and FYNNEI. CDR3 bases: TGTGCCAGCACACAACCGGAGGGGCACTATGGCTACACCTTC. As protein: CASTQPEGHYGYTF.

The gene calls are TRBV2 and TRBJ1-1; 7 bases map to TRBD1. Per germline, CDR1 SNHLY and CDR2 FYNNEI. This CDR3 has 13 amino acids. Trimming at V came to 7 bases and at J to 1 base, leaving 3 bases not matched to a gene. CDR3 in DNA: TGTGCCAGCACGGGACAGCCGAACACTGAAGCTTTCTTT. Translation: CASTGQPNTEAFF.

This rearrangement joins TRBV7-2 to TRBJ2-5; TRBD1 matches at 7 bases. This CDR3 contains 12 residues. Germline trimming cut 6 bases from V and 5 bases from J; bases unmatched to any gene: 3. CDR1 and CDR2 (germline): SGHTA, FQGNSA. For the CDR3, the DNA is TGTGCCAGCAGTGGGACAGCTGAGACCCAGTACTTC. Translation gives CASSGTAETQYF.

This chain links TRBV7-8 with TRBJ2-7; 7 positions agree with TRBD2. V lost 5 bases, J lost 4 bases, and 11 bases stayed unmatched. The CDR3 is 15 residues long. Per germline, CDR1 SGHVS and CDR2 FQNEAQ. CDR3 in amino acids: CASSRGGAVRYEQYF. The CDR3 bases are TGTGCCAGCAGCCGGGGAGGGGCTGTCAGGTACGAGCAGTACTTC.

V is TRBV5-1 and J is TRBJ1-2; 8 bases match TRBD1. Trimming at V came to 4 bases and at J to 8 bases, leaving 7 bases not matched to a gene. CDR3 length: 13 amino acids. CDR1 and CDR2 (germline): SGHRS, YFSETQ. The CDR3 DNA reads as TGCGCCAGCAGCATAAGACAGGGGTCCGGCTACACCTTC. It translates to CASSIRQGSGYTF.

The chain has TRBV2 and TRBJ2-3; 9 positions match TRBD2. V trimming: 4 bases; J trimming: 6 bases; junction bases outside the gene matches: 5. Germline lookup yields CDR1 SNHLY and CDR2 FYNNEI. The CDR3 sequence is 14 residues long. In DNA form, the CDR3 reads TGTGCCAGCAGTGCGGGCGGGGGGGTCGATACGCAGTATTTT. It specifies CASSAGGGVDTQYF.

CDR3 protein: CASSDWGQSSGANVLTF. The CDR3 DNA sequence: TGTGCCAGCAGTGATTGGGGGCAGAGCTCTGGGGCCAACGTCCTGACTTTC. The chain has TRBV6-4 and TRBJ2-6, with D maybe TRBD1 (6 bases). CDR1 is MRHNA and CDR2 is SNTAGT in the germline V gene. The CDR3 is made up of 17 amino acids. Trimming removed 3 bases at V and 0 bases at J, with 12 bases between.

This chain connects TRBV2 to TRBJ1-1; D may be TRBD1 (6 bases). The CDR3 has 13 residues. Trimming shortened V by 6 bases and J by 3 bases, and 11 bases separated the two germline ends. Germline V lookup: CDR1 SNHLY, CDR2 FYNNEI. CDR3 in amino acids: CASRPNRDTEAFF. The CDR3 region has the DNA TGTGCCAGCAGACCCAACAGGGACACTGAAGCTTTCTTT.

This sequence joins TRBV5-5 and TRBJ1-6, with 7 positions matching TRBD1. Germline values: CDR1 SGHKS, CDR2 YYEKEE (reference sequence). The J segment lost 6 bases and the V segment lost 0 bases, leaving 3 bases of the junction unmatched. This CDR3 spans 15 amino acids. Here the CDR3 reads CASSLVGQPNSPLHF. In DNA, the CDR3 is TGTGCCAGCAGCTTGGTGGGACAGCCTAATTCACCCCTCCACTTT.

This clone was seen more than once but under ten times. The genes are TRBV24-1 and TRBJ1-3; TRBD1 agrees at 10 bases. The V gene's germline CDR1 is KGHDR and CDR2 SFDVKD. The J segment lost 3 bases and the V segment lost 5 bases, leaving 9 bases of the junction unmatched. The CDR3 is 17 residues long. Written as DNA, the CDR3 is TGTGCCACCAGTGCCGAGGGACAGGGGACGGGTGGAAACACCATATATTTT. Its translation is CATSAEGQGTGGNTIYF.